Below are 17 T cell receptor beta chains sequenced from a single sample in a study of blood T cells in healthy people across ages. The use of a sample-barcoded 5' primer and a J-beta primer mix characterized a second PCR of 7 to 11 cycles. TCRdb re-analysed the 5' RACE reads in MiXCR, keeping a single row per CDR3 protein. The repertoire holds 1.5 million or so distinct CDR3 sequences, with around 42% as singletons. Sequences were obtained from blood. These receptors were obtained from a woman between 18 and 29 years old in good health.

This clonotype appeared a single time. A read error may account for a junction end that differs from germline. The rearrangement joins TRBV4-1 to TRBJ2-7; perhaps TRBD2 as D (5 bases). CDR1 is MGHRA, CDR2 YSYEKL, per germline. The CDR3 extends over 14 amino acids. CDR3 protein: CVSSQVEVSYEQYF. For the CDR3, the DNA is TGCGTCAGCAGCCAAGTGGAGGTCTCCTACGAGCAGTACTTC.

In its sample, this clonotype was seen a few times. The rearrangement links TRBV12-3 or TRBV12-4 to TRBJ2-5, with TRBD2 matching 8 bases. This CDR3 has 13 residues. Trimming at V came to 6 bases and at J to 11 bases, leaving 11 bases not matched to a gene. CDR3 sequence (DNA): TGTGCCAGCAGCCCACAGGGTAGCGGGGTACAGTACTTC. Amino acid sequence: CASSPQGSGVQYF.

This clonotype appeared a few times. The genes are TRBV20-1 and TRBJ2-7; the D gene is possibly TRBD2 (5 bases). Trimming cost V 6 bases and J 2 bases, with 20 bases left between them. The CDR3 is 15 residues long. Germline V gene sequence: CDR1 DFQATT, CDR2 SNEGSKA (reference sequence). The CDR3 is CSAPDVGSDPYEQYF. The CDR3 DNA follows: TGCAGTGCACCGGATGTGGGTAGCGACCCCTACGAGCAGTACTTC.

The chain combines TRBV9 with TRBJ2-1; D might be TRBD1 or TRBD2, each matching 5 bases. The last part of the DNA fits TRBJ2-7 better; the J call may be wrong. Germline loops: CDR1 SGDLS, CDR2 YYNGEE. The CDR3 extends over 16 amino acids. This CDR3 reads CASSVFGGGRGGEQYF. The CDR3 bases are TGTGCCAGCAGCGTATTCGGTGGCGGTCGGGGCGGCGAGCAGTACTTC.

This clonotype turned up a few times. The rearrangement joins TRBV7-6 to TRBJ2-2; D is ambiguous. With 1 base removed from V and 1 base from J, the gap between germline ends came to 7 bases. Germline-derived CDR1 and CDR2 are SGHVS and FNYEAQ. The CDR3 contains 15 residues. As DNA, the CDR3 is TGTGCCAGCAGCTTAGTTTCGGGGAACACCGGGGAGCTGTTTTTT. Its translation: CASSLVSGNTGELFF.

A remark on this clonotype: A clone one base away is much larger, so this may be a read error. This sequence joins TRBV12-3 or TRBV12-4 and TRBJ1-2; TRBD1 is a possible D gene (6 bases). This CDR3 is built from 12 residues. V gave up 5 bases and J gave up 12 bases, with 16 bases separating them. Here the CDR3 reads CASSDRTPRNTF. In DNA, the CDR3 is TGTGCCAGCAGTGACAGGACCCCGAGGAACACCTTC.

In this sample, this clonotype turned up a few times. V gene TRBV2 combines with J gene TRBJ2-1; D may correspond to TRBD1 or TRBD2 (5 bases each). Germline CDR1 reads SNHLY; CDR2 reads FYNNEI. V lost 6 bases to trimming and J lost 7 bases, with 13 bases between them. The CDR3 consists of 13 residues. The CDR3 DNA reads TGTGCCAGCAGGTGGGACCCCGGGAATGAGCAGTTCTTC. The encoded protein is CASRWDPGNEQFF.

The V call is TRBV28, the J call TRBJ1-2; 7 nucleotides line up with TRBD1. CDR1 and CDR2 from the germline V gene are MDHEN and SYDVKM. The CDR3 is 15 residues long. V gave up 6 bases and J gave up 6 bases; unmatched junction bases: 13. As DNA, the CDR3 is TGTGCCAGCAGCGAGAATCCGGGACAGTTTCATGGCTACACCTTC. Translation: CASSENPGQFHGYTF.

The genes are TRBV20-1 and TRBJ2-7; the match to TRBD2 covers 10 bases. With 0 bases clipped from V and 6 bases from J, the junction kept 11 bases outside the gene matches. This CDR3 is built from 16 residues. The germline CDR1 and CDR2 sequences are DFQATT and SNEGSKA (reference sequence). The CDR3 coding sequence is TGCAGTGCTAGAGATGCAGCGGGAGGGCCTTTTGGCGAGCAGTACTTC. Amino acid sequence: CSARDAAGGPFGEQYF.

This clonotype turned up a few times. The gene calls are TRBV12-3 or TRBV12-4 and TRBJ2-3; 10 bases match TRBD1. V was pared by 5 bases and J by 7 bases, with 6 bases of the junction left unmatched. The CDR3 consists of 14 residues. DNA for the CDR3: TGTGCCAGCAGTCCCGGGACAGGGGATAATACGCAGTATTTT. It specifies CASSPGTGDNTQYF.

The rearrangement links TRBV6-2 or TRBV6-3 to TRBJ2-3; possibly TRBD1 for D (6 bases). The CDR3 runs 14 residues. Trimming took off 6 bases at V and 0 bases at J, with 10 bases between the two ends. From germline, CDR1 is MNHEY and CDR2 SVGEGT. CDR3: CASRNRVSTDTQYF. In nucleotides, the CDR3 is TGTGCCAGCAGGAACAGGGTTAGCACAGATACGCAGTATTTT.

The rearrangement uses TRBV20-1 and TRBJ2-7; 10 bases are shared with TRBD1. V was pared by 3 bases and J by 6 bases, with 5 bases of the junction left unmatched. This CDR3 spans 13 amino acids. Per germline, CDR1 DFQATT and CDR2 SNEGSKA (reference sequence). DNA of the CDR3: TGCAGTGCTAGCAGGACAGGGGGGTCCGAGCAGTACTTC. It codes for CSASRTGGSEQYF.

This clonotype was counted only a few times. This chain uses TRBV20-1 with TRBJ1-2, with D perhaps matching TRBD1 (6 bases). V lost 6 bases and J 2 bases, leaving 19 bases between the germline ends. The CDR3 runs 15 residues. CDR1 and CDR2 from the germline V gene are DFQATT and SNEGSKA (reference sequence). CDR3 bases: TGCAGTGCCAGTGGACAGTCAAGGGGGAACTATGGCTACACCTTC. This gives the protein CSASGQSRGNYGYTF.

The chain couples TRBV4-2 to TRBJ2-1; 12 bases map to TRBD2. Germline lookup yields CDR1 LGHNA and CDR2 YNFKEQ. Losses at the gene ends were 0 bases for V and 6 bases for J; bases not matched to a gene: 6. This CDR3 has 17 residues. CDR3 nucleotides: TGTGCCAGCAGCCAAGAACCCGGGACTAGCGGGTTCAATGAGCAGTTCTTC. Amino acid sequence: CASSQEPGTSGFNEQFF.

The V call is TRBV6-1, the J call TRBJ2-4; D gene uncertain. The closer fit of TRBJ2-7 to the DNA end suggests the J call may be wrong. Germline loops: CDR1 MNHNS, CDR2 SASEGT. This CDR3 region has 11 residues. CDR3 nucleotides: TGTGCCAGTTTTCTGGGGTACGAGCAGTACTTC. Its translation is CASFLGYEQYF.

This clonotype was observed many times. The V call is TRBV5-1, the J call TRBJ2-1, with a tentative D call TRBD2 (6 bases). Looked up from germline, CDR1 is SGHRS and CDR2 is YFSETQ. Trimming took off 4 bases at V and 0 bases at J, with 11 bases between the two ends. CDR3 length: 15 amino acids. Written as DNA, the CDR3 is TGCGCCAGCAGCCCAAAAGCGGGCTCCTACAATGAGCAGTTCTTC. As protein: CASSPKAGSYNEQFF.

The chain uses TRBV3-1 and TRBJ2-1, with D possibly being TRBD1 or TRBD2 (5 bases each). The germline V gene has CDR1 LGHDT and CDR2 YNNKEL (reference sequence). V was pared by 0 bases and J by 7 bases, with 10 bases between. The CDR3 contains 14 residues. The CDR3 region has the DNA TGTGCCAGCAGCCAAGATGGGGGAAGGAATGAGCAGTTCTTC. This encodes CASSQDGGRNEQFF.